This entry lists 19 T cell receptor beta chains sequenced from one sample in a study of blood T cells in healthy people across ages. A second PCR of roughly 7 to 11 cycles used a sample-barcoded 5' primer and a J-beta primer mix. One entry per CDR3 protein, called by TCRdb with MiXCR from the 5' RACE reads. The sample has approximately 600,000 distinct CDR3 sequences; under 70% are singletons. Specimen: blood. These receptor sequences come from a man in his fifties or sixties in good health.

The chain combines TRBV9 with TRBJ1-4; maybe TRBD1 (6 bases). The CDR3 spans 15 residues. Germline CDR1 reads SGDLS; CDR2 reads YYNGEE. V was clipped by 1 base and J by 7 bases, with 14 bases between them. CDR3 loop: CASSVTDSLSEKLFF. For the CDR3, the DNA is TGTGCCAGCAGCGTAACGGACAGCCTTTCTGAAAAACTGTTTTTT.

V is TRBV10-3 and J is TRBJ1-2, with D possibly being TRBD1 (5 bases). The CDR3 totals 12 residues. V lost 9 bases to trimming and J lost 7 bases, with 15 bases between them. Per the germline V gene, CDR1 is ENHRY and CDR2 is SYGVKD. The CDR3 DNA reads as TGTGCCATACAGGTTTTTGACTGTGGCTACACCTTC. Translated, it gives CAIQVFDCGYTF.

The chain couples TRBV15 to TRBJ2-1, with D unclear. The CDR3 has 15 amino acids. The germline CDR1 and CDR2 sequences are LNHNV and YYDKDF (reference sequence). V was trimmed by 9 bases and J by 0 bases, leaving 15 bases between them. The chain's CDR3 is CATTSSRGSYNEQFF. As DNA, the CDR3 is TGTGCCACTACCTCCAGTAGAGGCTCCTACAATGAGCAGTTCTTC. The full variable domain, rest sourced from reference TRBV15 and TRBJ2-1, is DAMVIQNPRYQVTQFGKPVTLSCSQTLNHNVMYWYQQKSSQAPKLLFHYYDKDFNNEADTPDNFQSRRPNTSFCFLDIRSPGLGDTAMYLCATTSSRGSYNEQFFGPGTRLTVL.

This clonotype occurred a few times. The chain recombines TRBV7-2 with TRBJ2-5; 9 positions match TRBD2. After removal of 5 bases from V and 3 bases from J, the junction contained 10 bases not matched to a gene. This CDR3 comprises 16 residues. The germline gives CDR1 SGHTA, CDR2 FQGNSA. For the CDR3, the DNA is TGTGCCAGCAGCGCCTTTTTGCGGGGGGGGAAAGAGACCCAGTACTTC. Translated, it gives CASSAFLRGGKETQYF. The variable domain in full, with the rest retrieved from reference TRBV7-2 and TRBJ2-5, is GAGVSQSPSNKVTEKGKDVELRCDPISGHTALYWYRQSLGQGLEFLIYFQGNSAPDKSGLPSDRFSAERTGGSVSTLTIQRTQQEDSAVYLCASSAFLRGGKETQYFGPGTRLLVL.

The genes are TRBV6-1 and TRBJ2-1; no reliable D call. The CDR3 length is 12 residues. Germline assignment: CDR1 MNHNS and CDR2 SASEGT. The V gene lost 1 base and the J gene lost 7 bases, with 5 bases spanning the gap. The CDR3 loop is CASSEDRNEQFF. CDR3 nucleotides: TGTGCCAGCAGTGAAGACCGTAATGAGCAGTTCTTC.

This rearrangement joins TRBV6-1 to TRBJ2-5; 7 bases map to TRBD1. The CDR3 length is 14 residues. Germline V gene sequence: CDR1 MNHNS, CDR2 SASEGT. V was clipped by 7 bases and J by 1 base; unmatched bases: 6. The CDR3 DNA sequence: TGTGCCAGCAACAAGGGACAGTTCCAAGAGACCCAGTACTTC. Amino acids: CASNKGQFQETQYF.

This clonotype has a handful of counts. The chain has TRBV28 and TRBJ1-2, with 7 bases aligning to TRBD1. The germline V gene has CDR1 MDHEN and CDR2 SYDVKM. V lost 7 bases and J lost 2; bases outside the gene matches: 4. The CDR3 covers 13 residues. CDR3 sequence (DNA): TGTGCCAGCACCCCGGACAGGAACTATGGCTACACCTTC. This sequence encodes CASTPDRNYGYTF.

This clonotype was seen more than once but under ten times. The V and J genes are TRBV5-5 and TRBJ1-2, with D possibly being TRBD1 (5 bases). Germline V gene sequence: CDR1 SGHKS, CDR2 YYEKEE (reference sequence). V was shortened by 3 bases and J by 1 base, with 13 bases between the two germline ends. The CDR3 sequence is 15 residues long. CDR3 sequence reads: CASSSRGESNYGYTF. The CDR3 coding sequence is TGTGCCAGCAGCTCTCGGGGGGAGAGTAACTATGGCTACACCTTC.

The chain carries TRBV11-2 and TRBJ2-5; TRBD1 agrees at 7 bases. V gave up 5 bases and J gave up 5 bases; unmatched junction bases: 11. This CDR3 has 15 amino acids. The germline V gene has CDR1 SGHAT and CDR2 FQNNGV. In DNA form, the CDR3 reads TGTGCCAGCAGCCCTAATACAGGGGTCGGGGAGACCCAGTACTTC. Residues: CASSPNTGVGETQYF.

This chain joins TRBV9 and TRBJ1-6; the D is unclear. This CDR3 comprises 14 residues. Trimming left V 0 bases short and J 8 bases short, with 9 bases between. Germline V gene lookup returns CDR1 SGDLS and CDR2 YYNGEE. The CDR3 spells CASSVADLHSPLHF. DNA of the CDR3: TGTGCCAGCAGCGTAGCCGACCTACATTCACCCCTCCACTTT. Full variable domain (missing parts from reference TRBV9 and TRBJ1-6): DSGVTQTPKHLITATGQRVTLRCSPRSGDLSVYWYQQSLDQGLQFLIQYYNGEERAKGNILERFSAQQFPDLHSELNLSSLELGDSALYFCASSVADLHSPLHFGNGTRLTVT.

V gene TRBV7-2 combines with J gene TRBJ2-2; D gene ambiguous. The germline V gene encodes CDR1 SGHTA and CDR2 FQGNSA. The CDR3 covers 14 residues. The V end was cut by 5 bases, the J end by 6 bases, with 13 bases between. In nucleotides, the CDR3 is TGTGCCAGCAGCCATCGGACGGGCGCCGGGGAGCTGTTTTTT. It codes for CASSHRTGAGELFF.

The J gene is TRBJ2-7, the V gene TRBV5-1; possibly TRBD1 for D (5 bases). Germline CDR1 reads SGHRS; CDR2 reads YFSETQ. The CDR3 is 14 amino acids. V was shortened by 0 bases and J by 2 bases, with 9 bases between the two germline ends. CDR3 nucleotides: TGCGCCAGCAGCTTGGGACAGCCCGCCTACGAGCAGTACTTC. As protein: CASSLGQPAYEQYF. Drawing the rest from reference TRBV5-1 and TRBJ2-7, the complete variable domain is KAGVTQTPRYLIKTRGQQVTLSCSPISGHRSVSWYQQTPGQGLQFLFEYFSETQRNKGNFPGRFSGRQFSNSRSEMNVSTLELGDSALYLCASSLGQPAYEQYFGPGTRLTVT.

Only one count was recorded for this clonotype. The chain couples TRBV10-3 to TRBJ2-1; 11 bases fit TRBD2. The J segment lost 2 bases and the V segment lost 6 bases, leaving 6 bases of the junction unmatched. This CDR3 contains 16 residues. Germline-derived CDR1 and CDR2 are ENHRY and SYGVKD. The CDR3 here is CAIRFSGGAAYNEQFF. CDR3 nucleotide sequence: TGTGCCATCAGGTTTAGCGGGGGGGCGGCCTACAATGAGCAGTTCTTC.

V usage is TRBV9 and J usage is TRBJ2-5; D is possibly TRBD2 (6 bases). This CDR3 region has 14 residues. From germline, CDR1 is SGDLS and CDR2 YYNGEE. V was pared by 4 bases and J by 5 bases, with 15 bases between. The CDR3 loop is CASSLNLRGETQYF. CDR3 bases: TGTGCCAGCAGCCTTAACCTCCGGGGGGAGACCCAGTACTTC.

CDR3 residues: CATSPRGGSGTPNEQFF. In DNA, the CDR3 is TGTGCCACCAGTCCCAGGGGGGGCAGCGGGACTCCCAATGAGCAGTTCTTC. The gene calls are TRBV24-1 and TRBJ2-1, with D perhaps given as TRBD1 or TRBD2 (7 bases each). The CDR3 runs to 17 residues. In germline, CDR1 is KGHDR, CDR2 SFDVKD. V was cut by 6 bases and J by 6 bases, with 23 bases left in between.

This clonotype appeared many times. The chain carries TRBV2 and TRBJ2-6; D ambiguous. Per germline, CDR1 SNHLY and CDR2 FYNNEI. Trimming stripped 4 bases from V and 0 bases from J, with 4 bases between. This CDR3 contains 14 residues. CDR3 sequence (DNA): TGTGCCAGCAGTGGTAGCTCTGGGGCCAACGTCCTGACTTTC. Translation: CASSGSSGANVLTF.

The chain employs TRBV28 and TRBJ2-2; 8 nucleotides align to TRBD2. Trimming took 1 base from V and 5 from J; bases not matched to a gene: 0. This CDR3 comprises 14 residues. The germline V gene has CDR1 MDHEN and CDR2 SYDVKM. The CDR3 DNA reads as TGTGCCAGCAGTTTATCGGGGGGGACCGGGGAGCTGTTTTTT. Amino acid sequence: CASSLSGGTGELFF. The full variable domain, in which reference TRBV28 and TRBJ2-2 provide the parts outside the CDR3, is DVKVTQSSRYLVKRTGEKVFLECVQDMDHENMFWYRQDPGLGLRLIYFSYDVKMKEKGDIPEGYSVSREKKERFSLILESASTNQTSMYLCASSLSGGTGELFFGEGSRLTVL.

V gene TRBV27 combines with J gene TRBJ2-2; TRBD1 agrees at 7 bases. J gave up 0 bases and V 4 bases, and 5 bases lay outside the gene matches. Germline values: CDR1 MNHEY, CDR2 SMNVEV (reference sequence). There are 16 residues in the CDR3. In DNA form, the CDR3 reads TGTGCCAGCAGTTCTTACAGGGGCGCGAACACCGGGGAGCTGTTTTTT. This sequence encodes CASSSYRGANTGELFF.

This chain joins TRBV10-3 and TRBJ2-1; TRBD2 might be the D (6 bases). V gave up 4 bases and J gave up 0 bases, with 13 bases separating them. This CDR3 has 16 amino acids. The germline CDR1 and CDR2 sequences are ENHRY and SYGVKD. This CDR3 is CAISAGDSNSYNEQFF. The CDR3 DNA reads TGTGCCATCAGTGCGGGGGACTCAAACTCCTACAATGAGCAGTTCTTC.